Listed here are 27 T cell receptor beta chains from one sample, sequenced in a study of T cell responses to AZD1222 COVID-19 vaccine. TCRdb's table, derived via immunoSEQ multiplex PCR, lists solely in-frame clones and lacks some. The sample has around 130,000 clones, 80% to 90% seen once. This specimen consisted of peripheral blood, obtained on day 0 of AZD1222 vaccination. Source of these receptors: an adult in good health.

V is TRBV15 and J is TRBJ1-6; D is perhaps TRBD1 (6 bases). Germline V gene data show CDR1 as LNHNV and CDR2 as YYDKDF (reference sequence). This CDR3 comprises 15 residues. V lost 5 bases, J lost 4 bases, and 12 bases lay in between. The CDR3 nucleotides are TGTGCCACCAGCGGTGGACAGCCTTATAATTCACCCCTCCACTTT. Translation: CATSGGQPYNSPLHF.

The V call is TRBV5-5, the J call TRBJ2-7; D not certain. Germline V gives CDR1 SGHKS, CDR2 YYEKEE (reference sequence). V was clipped by 2 bases and J by 5 bases, with 11 bases between them. The CDR3 totals 13 residues. This chain's CDR3 is CASSFGYQNEQYF. The CDR3 bases are TGTGCCAGCAGCTTCGGCTACCAGAACGAGCAGTACTTC.

The V gene is TRBV5-1, the J gene TRBJ2-7; either TRBD1 or TRBD2 may supply D (6 bases each). CDR1 SGHRS and CDR2 YFSETQ come from the germline V gene. This CDR3 contains 15 residues. The V end lost 2 bases, the J end lost 4 bases, and 16 bases lay between the germline ends. Here the CDR3 reads CASSFSGAGPYEQYF. CDR3 bases: TGCGCCAGCAGCTTTTCGGGGGCAGGTCCTTACGAGCAGTACTTC.

The rearrangement links TRBV3-1 (or the pseudogene TRBV3-2) to TRBJ1-3; D remains ambiguous. V lost 4 bases, J lost 7 bases, and 14 bases lay in between. The CDR3 consists of 14 residues. Germline V gene lookup returns CDR1 LGHDT and CDR2 YNNKEL (reference sequence). The CDR3 spells CASSPRSRANTIYF. CDR3 bases: TGTGCCAGCAGCCCGCGATCAAGGGCGAACACCATATATTTT.

The rearrangement links TRBV14 to TRBJ2-7; 10 bases match TRBD2. V dropped 2 bases and J dropped 2; count of bases not matched to a gene: 12. The V gene's germline CDR1 is SGHDN and CDR2 FVKESK. The CDR3 runs 18 residues. CDR3 amino acids: CASSQRGSGGFGTYEQYF. In DNA form, the CDR3 reads TGTGCCAGCAGCCAAAGAGGTAGCGGGGGGTTCGGGACCTACGAGCAGTACTTC.

The gene calls are TRBV18 and TRBJ2-3; D is perhaps TRBD2 (6 bases). The CDR3 contains 14 residues. Germline V CDR1 and CDR2: KGHSH, LQKENI. Between the trimmed V and J ends, which lost 8 bases and 0 bases, there was a span of 12 bases. In DNA, the CDR3 is TGTGCCAGCGCCCGGGACTCCAGCACAGATACGCAGTATTTT. It encodes CASARDSSTDTQYF.

V usage is TRBV6-2 or TRBV6-3 and J usage is TRBJ1-2, with D tentatively TRBD1 (5 bases). Germline assignment: CDR1 MNHEY and CDR2 SVGEGT. Trimming removed 2 bases from V and 3 bases from J, with 13 bases in between. The CDR3 covers 15 residues. CDR3 amino acids: CASSYGTGGYYGYTF. DNA for the CDR3: TGTGCCAGCAGTTACGGAACAGGTGGTTACTATGGCTACACCTTC.

The V and J genes are TRBV24-1 and TRBJ2-5, with 7 bases that match TRBD1. V trimming: 3 bases; J trimming: 1 base; junction bases outside the gene matches: 4. CDR1 and CDR2 (germline): KGHDR, SFDVKD. The CDR3 contains 15 residues. This CDR3 reads CATSDPGQTQETQYF. The CDR3 DNA reads TGTGCCACCAGTGATCCGGGACAGACCCAAGAGACCCAGTACTTC.

The V gene is TRBV6-5, the J gene TRBJ1-5; 7 bases match TRBD1. The CDR3 is made up of 15 amino acids. J was trimmed by 7 bases and V by 8 bases; bases with no gene match: 14. Germline V lookup: CDR1 MNHEY, CDR2 SVGAGI. CDR3 in DNA: TGTGCCAGCCAACGAGAGGGACAGATAGGGCAGCCCCAGCATTTT. It codes for CASQREGQIGQPQHF.

The gene calls are TRBV9 and TRBJ1-2, with TRBD1 matching 8 bases. Per germline, CDR1 SGDLS and CDR2 YYNGEE. The J segment lost 0 bases and the V segment lost 3 bases, leaving 4 bases of the junction unmatched. The CDR3 is made up of 15 amino acids. The CDR3 DNA follows: TGTGCCAGCAGCGCCGGACAGGGAGCTAACTATGGCTACACCTTC. Amino acids: CASSAGQGANYGYTF.

The chain combines TRBV9 with TRBJ2-7; 7 bases map to TRBD2. Germline V lookup: CDR1 SGDLS, CDR2 YYNGEE. With 7 bases clipped from V and 4 bases from J, the junction kept 8 bases outside the gene matches. The CDR3 is 13 residues long. The CDR3 spells CASGGAGRYEQYF. The CDR3 DNA sequence: TGTGCCAGCGGTGGAGCGGGGAGGTACGAGCAGTACTTC.

This clone has just one count. CDR3 sequence (DNA): TGTGCCAGCAGCCCTCGCAGGGACCCGACCTACGAGCAGTACTTC. Protein: CASSPRRDPTYEQYF. The chain recombines TRBV9 with TRBJ2-7; D may correspond to TRBD1 or TRBD2 (5 bases each). This CDR3 comprises 15 residues. CDR1 is SGDLS, CDR2 YYNGEE, per germline. V lost 4 bases, J lost 2 bases, and 16 bases lay in between. Together with reference TRBV9 and TRBJ2-7, the CDR3 gives the full variable domain: DSGVTQTPKHLITATGQRVTLRCSPRSGDLSVYWYQQSLDQGLQFLIQYYNGEERAKGNILERFSAQQFPDLHSELNLSSLELGDSALYFCASSPRRDPTYEQYFGPGTRLTVT.

V usage is TRBV28 and J usage is TRBJ1-5; unclear D gene. V was shortened by 3 bases and J by 6 bases, with 9 bases between the two germline ends. Germline CDR1 MDHEN, CDR2 SYDVKM. The CDR3 spans 13 residues. CDR3 protein: CASSLVSGQPQHF. The CDR3 DNA follows: TGTGCCAGCAGTTTGGTGTCGGGTCAGCCCCAGCATTTT. Variable domain in full (rest from reference TRBV28 and TRBJ1-5): DVKVTQSSRYLVKRTGEKVFLECVQDMDHENMFWYRQDPGLGLRLIYFSYDVKMKEKGDIPEGYSVSREKKERFSLILESASTNQTSMYLCASSLVSGQPQHFGDGTRLSIL.

The CDR3 coding sequence is TGTGCCAGCAGCTGGCAGGGACTGTATACGGAGACCCAGTACTTC. It specifies CASSWQGLYTETQYF. This chain joins TRBV11-3 and TRBJ2-5; possible D gene TRBD2, 6 bases. Deletions cut 4 bases from V and 5 bases from J, with 17 bases between. This CDR3 region has 15 residues. Per germline, CDR1 SGHNT and CDR2 YENEEA.

V usage is TRBV19 and J usage is TRBJ1-3; D uncertain. Germline V gives CDR1 LNHDA, CDR2 SQIVND (reference sequence). V gave up 1 base and J gave up 0 bases, with 13 bases separating them. The CDR3 sequence is 17 residues long. The CDR3 bases are TGTGCCAGTAGTATAGGTCTGGGCAGGACCTCTGGAAACACCATATATTTT. Translated, it gives CASSIGLGRTSGNTIYF.

The gene calls are TRBV5-5 and TRBJ1-4, with 9 bases lining up with TRBD1. Germline trimming cut 3 bases from V and 7 bases from J; bases unmatched to any gene: 10. CDR1 is SGHKS, CDR2 YYEKEE, per germline (reference sequence). There are 16 residues in the CDR3. As DNA, the CDR3 is TGTGCCAGCAGCTCTTCGGGACAGGGACTAAGTGAAAAACTGTTTTTT. It translates to CASSSSGQGLSEKLFF.

This clone was detected only a few times. The V gene is TRBV14, the J gene TRBJ1-4, with 8 bases fitting TRBD1. The CDR3 totals 13 residues. The germline V gene has CDR1 SGHDN and CDR2 FVKESK. With V trimmed by 2 bases and J by 10 bases, 3 bases remained unmatched. The CDR3 region is CASSQQGARKLFF. The CDR3 bases are TGTGCCAGCAGCCAACAGGGGGCGAGAAAACTGTTTTTT.

The rearrangement links TRBV28 to TRBJ2-7; 14 bases map to TRBD2. The CDR3 sequence is 12 residues long. Germline trimming cut 3 bases from V and 12 bases from J; bases unmatched to any gene: 1. From germline, CDR1 is MDHEN and CDR2 SYDVKM. DNA of the CDR3: TGTGCCAGCAGTTTGGGACTAGCGGGAGTGTACTTC. Its protein product is CASSLGLAGVYF.

This sequence joins TRBV19 and TRBJ1-2; D remains ambiguous. Trimming took 10 bases from V and 1 from J, leaving 7 bases between them. CDR1 LNHDA and CDR2 SQIVND come from the germline V gene (reference sequence). The CDR3 runs 11 residues. CDR3 coding DNA: TGTGCCATAACAGATAACTATGGCTACACCTTC. Translation gives CAITDNYGYTF.

This chain uses TRBV28 with TRBJ2-3; D is possibly TRBD2 (5 bases). The CDR3 covers 14 residues. V gave up 11 bases and J gave up 4 bases, with 19 bases separating them. The germline V gene has CDR1 MDHEN and CDR2 SYDVKM. The CDR3 spells CAARPRGLADTQYF. DNA for the CDR3: TGTGCCGCCCGCCCTAGAGGGCTTGCAGATACGCAGTATTTT.

The gene calls are TRBV18 and TRBJ2-1; D gene uncertain. V shed 0 bases and J shed 12 bases, with 18 bases lying between them. CDR1 is KGHSH, CDR2 LQKENI, per germline. This CDR3 contains 15 residues. For the CDR3, the DNA is TGTGCCAGCTCACCACCACAGCAGGACCTACAAGGGCAGTTCTTC. It is translated as CASSPPQQDLQGQFF.

The rearrangement joins TRBV3-1 (or the pseudogene TRBV3-2) to TRBJ1-4, with 7 nucleotides matching TRBD1. Germline assignment: CDR1 LGHDT and CDR2 YNNKEL (reference sequence). V shed 3 bases and J 8 bases; nucleotides not matched to a gene: 6. The CDR3 runs 14 residues. CDR3 amino acids: CASSQGTAGEKLFF. In nucleotides, the CDR3 is TGTGCCAGCAGCCAGGGGACAGCGGGGGAAAAACTGTTTTTT.

The V gene is TRBV4-1, the J gene TRBJ1-2, with 9 bases that match TRBD1. The V gene end was trimmed by 2 bases and the J gene end by 5 bases; junction bases not matched to a gene: 9. The CDR3 contains 16 residues. Germline-derived CDR1 and CDR2 are MGHRA and YSYEKL. As DNA, the CDR3 is TGCGCCAGCAGCCAACCACACTGGACAGGGGAATATGGCTACACCTTC. It specifies CASSQPHWTGEYGYTF.

This chain joins TRBV5-1 and TRBJ2-5; the D gene is possibly TRBD1 (6 bases). This CDR3 contains 13 residues. Trimming removed 2 bases from V and 4 bases from J, with 9 bases in between. Germline loops: CDR1 SGHRS, CDR2 YFSETQ. CDR3 nucleotides: TGCGCCAGCAGCTTAGACAGGCGAGAGACCCAGTACTTC. Translated, it gives CASSLDRRETQYF.

CDR3 bases: TGTGCCAGCAGCTCGAGGGGCACAGATACGCAGTATTTT. This encodes CASSSRGTDTQYF. The rearrangement links TRBV7-2 to TRBJ2-3; tentatively, D is TRBD2 (5 bases). Germline V CDR1 and CDR2: SGHTA, FQGNSA. The CDR3 runs to 13 residues. V lost 4 bases to trimming and J lost 1 base, with 6 bases between them. The variable domain in full, completed from reference TRBV7-2 and TRBJ2-3, reads GAGVSQSPSNKVTEKGKDVELRCDPISGHTALYWYRQSLGQGLEFLIYFQGNSAPDKSGLPSDRFSAERTGGSVSTLTIQRTQQEDSAVYLCASSSRGTDTQYFGPGTRLTVL.

J is TRBJ1-2 and V is TRBV6-5, with D uncertain. This CDR3 region has 13 residues. Trimming shortened V by 6 bases and J by 8 bases, and 16 bases separated the two germline ends. Germline CDR1 and CDR2: MNHEY and SVGAGI. This CDR3 reads CASSLAPRGGYTF. DNA of the CDR3: TGTGCCAGCAGCCTCGCTCCCCGGGGAGGCTACACCTTC.

This clone has only a few counts. The chain uses TRBV11-3 and TRBJ1-6; the D gene is possibly TRBD1 (5 bases). The germline CDR1 and CDR2 sequences are SGHNT and YENEEA. The V end was cut by 5 bases, the J end by 0 bases, with 8 bases between. There are 15 residues in the CDR3. The CDR3: CASSRGTSYNSPLHF. Here the CDR3 DNA reads TGTGCCAGCAGCCGCGGGACCTCCTATAATTCACCCCTCCACTTT. The full variable domain, rest sourced from reference TRBV11-3 and TRBJ1-6, is EAGVVQSPRYKIIEKKQPVAFWCNPISGHNTLYWYLQNLGQGPELLIRYENEEAVDDSQLPKDRFSAERLKGVDSTLKIQPAELGDSAVYLCASSRGTSYNSPLHFGNGTRLTVT.